These T cell receptor beta chains were read from a single sample in a study of control samples from healthy donors and cancer patients. Assay: immunoSEQ multiplex PCR; the TCRdb copy retains only in-frame clones and omits some. The sample lists 75,000 to 100,000 clones, 85% to 90% occurring once. Sequencing input: blood. Receptors were obtained from a middle-aged man in good health. Both conserved end residues are part of each CDR3. D genes are given only for firm matches. Where a row states a size, it is once, few, many or the class of an expanded clone; other rows omit it.

TRBJ2-2 | TRBV5-1 | - | TRBD2 | CASSPLTSGGAVGELFF | TGCGCCAGCAGCCCCCTTACTAGCGGGGGGGCGGTCGGGGAGCTGTTTTTT
TRBJ2-1 | TRBV9 | - | TRBD2 | CASSLGLAGGGSYNEQFF | TGTGCCAGCAGCCTAGGACTAGCTGGGGGAGGGTCCTACAATGAGCAGTTCTTC
TRBJ2-5 | TRBV7-2 | - | TRBD1 | CASTGGKTQYF | TGTGCCAGCACAGGGGGAAAGACCCAGTACTTC
TRBJ2-1 | TRBV5-5 | - | - | CASRVFDEQFF | TGTGCCAGCAGAGTTTTCGATGAGCAGTTCTTC
TRBJ2-7 | TRBV6-2/TRBV6-3 | - | TRBD1 | CASSPRGLGEQYF | TGTGCCAGCAGTCCCAGGGGGCTGGGCGAGCAGTACTTC
TRBJ2-7 | TRBV7-2 | - | - | CASSPRVQLYEQYF | TGTGCCAGCAGCCCCAGGGTACAGCTCTACGAGCAGTACTTC
TRBJ1-5 | TRBV6-5 | - | - | CASVGEDSNQPQHF | TGTGCCAGCGTAGGGGAGGATAGCAATCAGCCCCAGCATTTT
TRBJ2-5 | TRBV12-3/TRBV12-4 | - | - | CASTSGARETQYF | TGTGCCAGCACCTCAGGGGCCCGGGAGACCCAGTACTTC
TRBJ2-2 | TRBV25-1 | - | TRBD2 | CASSEWGAGGLSGELFF | TGTGCCAGCAGTGAATGGGGAGCGGGGGGTCTCTCCGGGGAGCTGTTTTTT
TRBJ1-5 | TRBV6-2/TRBV6-3 | once | - | CASSYSTADPYSNQPQHF | TGTGCCAGCAGTTACTCAACCGCAGACCCTTATAGCAATCAGCCCCAGCATTTT
TRBJ2-7 | TRBV5-1 | once | TRBD2 | CASSLGLAGVGYEQYF | TGCGCCAGCAGCTTGGGACTAGCGGGGGTCGGGTACGAGCAGTACTTC
TRBJ2-7 | TRBV20-1 | - | - | CSASPPPAYEQYF | TGCAGTGCTAGTCCTCCCCCCGCCTACGAGCAGTACTTC
TRBJ2-1 | TRBV3-1/TRBV3-2 | - | - | CASSFGGTPGINEQFF | TGTGCCAGCAGCTTCGGAGGGACGCCGGGTATCAATGAGCAGTTCTTC
TRBJ2-1 | TRBV5-1 | - | TRBD1 | CASSLEGQGRRQFF | TGCGCCAGCAGCTTGGAAGGACAGGGAAGGAGGCAGTTCTTC
TRBJ2-1 | TRBV16 | - | - | CASSPTGVTYNEQFF | TGTGCCAGCAGCCCAACGGGGGTGACCTACAATGAGCAGTTCTTC
TRBJ1-1 | TRBV11-2 | - | - | CASTAYSGRVAFF | TGTGCCAGCACTGCCTATTCGGGCAGGGTGGCTTTCTTT
TRBJ1-2 | TRBV9 | - | - | CASTFIGQSNYGYTF | TGTGCCAGCACTTTCATCGGACAGTCCAACTATGGCTACACCTTC
TRBJ2-3 | TRBV9 | - | TRBD2 | CASSVISGGGTDTQYF | TGTGCCAGCAGCGTAATCAGCGGGGGGGGCACAGATACGCAGTATTTT